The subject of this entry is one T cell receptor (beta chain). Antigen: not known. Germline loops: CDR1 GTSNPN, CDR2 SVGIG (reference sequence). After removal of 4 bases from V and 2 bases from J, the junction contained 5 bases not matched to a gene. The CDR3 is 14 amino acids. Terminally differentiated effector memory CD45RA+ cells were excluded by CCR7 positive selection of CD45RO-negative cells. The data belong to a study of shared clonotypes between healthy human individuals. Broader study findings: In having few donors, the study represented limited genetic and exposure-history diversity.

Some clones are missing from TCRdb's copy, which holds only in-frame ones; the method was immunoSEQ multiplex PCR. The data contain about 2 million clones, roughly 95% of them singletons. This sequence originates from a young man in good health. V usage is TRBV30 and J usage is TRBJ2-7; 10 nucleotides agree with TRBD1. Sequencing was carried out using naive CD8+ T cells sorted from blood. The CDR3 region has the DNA TGTGCCTGGAAATACGGGACAGGGGCCTACGAGCAGTACTTC. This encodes CAWKYGTGAYEQYF.